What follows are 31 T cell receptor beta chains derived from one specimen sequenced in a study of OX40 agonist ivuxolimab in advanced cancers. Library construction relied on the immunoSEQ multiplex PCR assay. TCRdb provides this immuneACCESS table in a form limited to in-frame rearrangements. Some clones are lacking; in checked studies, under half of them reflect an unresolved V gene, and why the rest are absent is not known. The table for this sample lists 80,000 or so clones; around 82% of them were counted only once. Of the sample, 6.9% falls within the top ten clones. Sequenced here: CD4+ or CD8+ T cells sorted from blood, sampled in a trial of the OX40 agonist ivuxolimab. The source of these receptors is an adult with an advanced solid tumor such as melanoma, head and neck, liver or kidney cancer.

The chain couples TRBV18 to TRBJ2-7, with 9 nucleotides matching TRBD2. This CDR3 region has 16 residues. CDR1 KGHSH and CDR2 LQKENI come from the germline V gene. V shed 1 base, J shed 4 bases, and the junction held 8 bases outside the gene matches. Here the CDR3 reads CASSPQGGTSYYEQYF. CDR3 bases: TGTGCCAGCTCACCACAGGGTGGGACTAGCTATTACGAGCAGTACTTC.

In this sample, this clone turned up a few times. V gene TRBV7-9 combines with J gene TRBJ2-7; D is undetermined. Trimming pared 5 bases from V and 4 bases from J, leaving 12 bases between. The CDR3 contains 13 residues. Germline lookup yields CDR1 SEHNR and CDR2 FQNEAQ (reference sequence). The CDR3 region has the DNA TGTGCCAGCAGCGACCTCGACAAGTACGAGCAGTACTTC. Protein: CASSDLDKYEQYF.

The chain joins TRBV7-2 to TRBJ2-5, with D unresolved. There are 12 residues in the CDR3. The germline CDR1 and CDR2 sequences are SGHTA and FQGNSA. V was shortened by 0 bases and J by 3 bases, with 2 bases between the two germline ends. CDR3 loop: CASSLAEETQYF. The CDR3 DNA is TGTGCCAGCAGCTTAGCGGAAGAGACCCAGTACTTC.

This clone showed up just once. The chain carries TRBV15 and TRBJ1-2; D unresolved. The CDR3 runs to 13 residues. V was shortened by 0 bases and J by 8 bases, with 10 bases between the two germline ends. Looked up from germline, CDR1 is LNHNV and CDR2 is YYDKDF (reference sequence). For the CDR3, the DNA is TGTGCCACCAGCAGAGAACGGGCCGGGGGCTACACCTTC. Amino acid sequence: CATSRERAGGYTF.

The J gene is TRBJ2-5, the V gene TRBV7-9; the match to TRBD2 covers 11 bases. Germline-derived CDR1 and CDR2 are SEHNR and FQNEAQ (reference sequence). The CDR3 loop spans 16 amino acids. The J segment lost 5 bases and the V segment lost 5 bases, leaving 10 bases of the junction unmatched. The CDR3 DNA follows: TGTGCCAGCAGCCAGCTAGCGGGGGGCCCGAGGGAGACCCAGTACTTC. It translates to CASSQLAGGPRETQYF.

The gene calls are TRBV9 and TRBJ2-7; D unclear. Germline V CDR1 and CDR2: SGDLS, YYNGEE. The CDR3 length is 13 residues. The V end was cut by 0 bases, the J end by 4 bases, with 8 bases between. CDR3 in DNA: TGTGCCAGCAGCGTAGCTCCTGGTTACGAGCAGTACTTC. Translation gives CASSVAPGYEQYF.

The CDR3 protein is CASSVSGSSYNEQFF. The CDR3, as DNA: TGTGCCAGCAGCGTCAGCGGGAGCTCCTACAATGAGCAGTTCTTC. The chain uses TRBV9 and TRBJ2-1, with TRBD2 identical over 8 bases. CDR1 is SGDLS, CDR2 YYNGEE, per germline. J gave up 0 bases and V 2 bases, and 1 base lay outside the gene matches. The length of the CDR3 is 15 residues.

CDR3 DNA: TGTGCCAGCAGTGAAGATACTGGGACTAGCTACGAGCAGTACTTC. Its protein is CASSEDTGTSYEQYF. This chain links TRBV25-1 with TRBJ2-7; 8 nucleotides line up with TRBD2. The CDR3 totals 15 residues. The junction had 6 bases not matched to a gene; V was cut back by 2 bases and J by 3 bases. The germline V gene encodes CDR1 MGHDK and CDR2 SYGVNS.

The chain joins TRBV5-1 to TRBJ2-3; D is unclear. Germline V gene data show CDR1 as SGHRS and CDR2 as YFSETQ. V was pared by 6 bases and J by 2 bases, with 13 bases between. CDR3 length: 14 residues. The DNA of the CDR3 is TGCGCCAGCACAGTCCGGGCGTCCACAGATACGCAGTATTTT. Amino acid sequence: CASTVRASTDTQYF.

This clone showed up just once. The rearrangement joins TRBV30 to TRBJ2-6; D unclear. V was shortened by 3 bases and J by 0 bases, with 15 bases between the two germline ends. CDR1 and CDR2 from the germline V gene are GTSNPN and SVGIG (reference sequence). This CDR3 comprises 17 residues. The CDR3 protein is CAWRRISLYSGANVLTF. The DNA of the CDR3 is TGTGCCTGGAGACGCATATCTTTGTACTCTGGGGCCAACGTCCTGACTTTC.

The CDR3 DNA is TGTGCCAGCAGCCTACGGGACGGGAATCAGCCCCAGCATTTT. This encodes CASSLRDGNQPQHF. V and J are TRBV5-5 and TRBJ1-5; tentatively, D is TRBD1 (5 bases). Germline V lookup: CDR1 SGHKS, CDR2 YYEKEE (reference sequence). V dropped 4 bases and J dropped 4 bases, with 12 bases sitting between them. CDR3 length: 14 residues. Looking up the rest from reference TRBV5-5 and TRBJ1-5 gives the full variable domain: DAGVTQSPTHLIKTRGQQVTLRCSPISGHKSVSWYQQVLGQGPQFIFQYYEKEERGRGNFPDRFSARQFPNYSSELNVNALLLGDSALYLCASSLRDGNQPQHFGDGTRLSIL.

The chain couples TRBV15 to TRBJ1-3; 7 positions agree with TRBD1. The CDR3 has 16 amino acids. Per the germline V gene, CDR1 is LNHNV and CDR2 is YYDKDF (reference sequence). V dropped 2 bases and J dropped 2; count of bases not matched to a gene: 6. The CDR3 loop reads CATSRYLTGAGNTIYF. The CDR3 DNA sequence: TGTGCCACCAGCAGATACCTTACAGGGGCTGGAAACACCATATATTTT.

Written as DNA, the CDR3 is TGTGCCAGCTCATGGGACAGGAACACTGAAGCTTTCTTT. This translates into CASSWDRNTEAFF. The chain combines TRBV18 with TRBJ1-1; TRBD1 matches at 7 bases. The CDR3 spans 13 residues. Germline V gene data show CDR1 as KGHSH and CDR2 as LQKENI. Trimming removed 5 bases from V and 1 base from J; junction bases left unmatched: 1.

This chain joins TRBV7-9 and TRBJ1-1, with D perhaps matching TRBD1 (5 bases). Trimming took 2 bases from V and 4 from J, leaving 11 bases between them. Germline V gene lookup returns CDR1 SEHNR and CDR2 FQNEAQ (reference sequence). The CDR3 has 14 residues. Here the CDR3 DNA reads TGTGCCAGCAGCTTATATCAGGGATCCACTGAAGCTTTCTTT. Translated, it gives CASSLYQGSTEAFF.

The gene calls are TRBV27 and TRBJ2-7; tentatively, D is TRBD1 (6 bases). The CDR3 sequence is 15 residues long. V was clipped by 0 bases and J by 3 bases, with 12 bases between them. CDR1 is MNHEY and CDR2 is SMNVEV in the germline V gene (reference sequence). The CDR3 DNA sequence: TGTGCCAGCAGTTTATCGCAGGGGTCAGGCTACGAGCAGTACTTC. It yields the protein CASSLSQGSGYEQYF.

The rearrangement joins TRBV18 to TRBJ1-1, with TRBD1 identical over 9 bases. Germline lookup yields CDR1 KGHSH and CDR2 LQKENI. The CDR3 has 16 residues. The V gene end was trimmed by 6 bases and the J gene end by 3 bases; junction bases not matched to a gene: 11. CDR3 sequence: CASSPTGGGRDTEAFF. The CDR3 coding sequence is TGTGCCAGCTCGCCTACAGGGGGCGGCAGGGACACTGAAGCTTTCTTT.

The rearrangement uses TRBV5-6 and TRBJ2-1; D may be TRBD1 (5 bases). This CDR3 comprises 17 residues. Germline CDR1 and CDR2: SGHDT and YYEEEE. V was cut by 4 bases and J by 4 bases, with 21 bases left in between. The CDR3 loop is CASSLRTLPWGYNEQFF. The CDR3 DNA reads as TGTGCCAGCAGCCTCCGGACACTCCCCTGGGGTTACAATGAGCAGTTCTTC.

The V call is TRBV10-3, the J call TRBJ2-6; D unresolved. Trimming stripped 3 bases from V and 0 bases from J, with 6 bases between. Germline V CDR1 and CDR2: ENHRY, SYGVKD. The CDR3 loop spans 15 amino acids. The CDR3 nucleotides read TGTGCCATCAGTGAAGGCCTCTCTGGGGCCAACGTCCTGACTTTC. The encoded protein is CAISEGLSGANVLTF.

This CDR3 is CASSLGGRVEQYF. The CDR3 DNA reads as TGTGCCAGCAGTTTGGGCGGGAGGGTGGAGCAGTACTTC. The chain combines TRBV28 with TRBJ2-7, with 9 bases identical to TRBD2. The germline V gene encodes CDR1 MDHEN and CDR2 SYDVKM. The CDR3 is 13 amino acids. J gave up 7 bases and V 3 bases, and 4 bases lay outside the gene matches.

CDR3 sequence (DNA): TGTGCCAGTACCCTCGACAGACGCACAGATACGCAGTATTTT. Translated, it gives CASTLDRRTDTQYF. This chain connects TRBV19 to TRBJ2-3; perhaps TRBD1 as D (5 bases). The CDR3 length is 14 residues. Germline V lookup: CDR1 LNHDA, CDR2 SQIVND (reference sequence). V lost 7 bases and J 1 base, leaving 12 bases between the germline ends.

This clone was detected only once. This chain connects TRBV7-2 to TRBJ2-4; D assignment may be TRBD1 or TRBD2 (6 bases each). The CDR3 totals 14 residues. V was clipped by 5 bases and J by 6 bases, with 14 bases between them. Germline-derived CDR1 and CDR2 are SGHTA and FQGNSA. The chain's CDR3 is CASSLTGTANIQYF. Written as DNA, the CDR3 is TGTGCCAGCAGCCTCACAGGGACTGCAAACATTCAGTACTTC.

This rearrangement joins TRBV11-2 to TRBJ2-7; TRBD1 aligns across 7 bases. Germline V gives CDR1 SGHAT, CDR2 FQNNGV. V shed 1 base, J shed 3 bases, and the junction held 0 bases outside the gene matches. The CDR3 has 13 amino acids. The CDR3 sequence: CASSLGDSYEQYF. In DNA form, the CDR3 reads TGTGCCAGCAGCTTAGGGGACAGCTACGAGCAGTACTTC.

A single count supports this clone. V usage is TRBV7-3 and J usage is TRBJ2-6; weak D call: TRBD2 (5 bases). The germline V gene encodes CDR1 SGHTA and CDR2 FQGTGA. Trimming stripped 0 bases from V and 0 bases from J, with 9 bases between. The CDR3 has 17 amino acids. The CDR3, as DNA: TGTGCCAGCAGCTTAACGTTGGGGAGCTCTGGGGCCAACGTCCTGACTTTC. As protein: CASSLTLGSSGANVLTF.

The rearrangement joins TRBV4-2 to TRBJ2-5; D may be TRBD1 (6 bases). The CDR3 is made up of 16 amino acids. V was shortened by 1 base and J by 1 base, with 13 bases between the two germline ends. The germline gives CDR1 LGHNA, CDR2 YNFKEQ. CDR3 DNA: TGTGCCAGCAGCCAAGTAGAGACAGGAATCCAAGAGACCCAGTACTTC. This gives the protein CASSQVETGIQETQYF.

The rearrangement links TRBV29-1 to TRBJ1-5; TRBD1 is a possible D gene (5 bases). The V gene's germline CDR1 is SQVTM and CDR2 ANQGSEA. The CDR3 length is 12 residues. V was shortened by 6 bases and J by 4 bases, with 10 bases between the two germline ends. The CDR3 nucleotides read TGCAGCGTCTGGGAGGGGAATCAGCCCCAGCATTTT. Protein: CSVWEGNQPQHF. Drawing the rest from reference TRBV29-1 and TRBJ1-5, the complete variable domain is SAVISQKPSRDICQRGTSLTIQCQVDSQVTMMFWYRQQPGQSLTLIATANQGSEATYESGFVIDKFPISRPNLTFSTLTVSNMSPEDSSIYLCSVWEGNQPQHFGDGTRLSIL.

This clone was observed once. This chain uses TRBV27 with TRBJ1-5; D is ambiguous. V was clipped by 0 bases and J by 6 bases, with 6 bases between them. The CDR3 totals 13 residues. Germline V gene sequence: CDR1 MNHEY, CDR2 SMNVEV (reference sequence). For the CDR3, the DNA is TGTGCCAGCAGTTTATCCCGGTTTCAGCCCCAGCATTTT. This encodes CASSLSRFQPQHF.

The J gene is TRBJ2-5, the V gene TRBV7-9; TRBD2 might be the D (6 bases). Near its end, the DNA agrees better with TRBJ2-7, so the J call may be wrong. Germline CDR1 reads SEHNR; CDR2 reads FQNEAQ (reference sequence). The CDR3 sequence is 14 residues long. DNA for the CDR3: TGTGCCAGCAGCTTAGTAGCGGATTCCTACGAGCAGTACTTC. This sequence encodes CASSLVADSYEQYF.

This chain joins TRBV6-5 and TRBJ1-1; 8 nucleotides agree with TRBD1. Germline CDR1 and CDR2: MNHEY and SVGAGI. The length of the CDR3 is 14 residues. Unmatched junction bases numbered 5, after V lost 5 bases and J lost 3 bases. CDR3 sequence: CASSDRGYYTEAFF. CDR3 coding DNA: TGTGCCAGCAGTGACAGGGGTTATTACACTGAAGCTTTCTTT.

Written as DNA, the CDR3 is TGTGCCAGCAGTTACTCCTCGGGGTTAGGGTATGGCTACACCTTC. Amino acid sequence: CASSYSSGLGYGYTF. The chain recombines TRBV6-6 with TRBJ1-2, with D unresolved. Deletions cut 0 bases from V and 5 bases from J, with 13 bases between. The V gene's germline CDR1 is MNHNY and CDR2 SVGAGI (reference sequence). This CDR3 spans 15 amino acids.

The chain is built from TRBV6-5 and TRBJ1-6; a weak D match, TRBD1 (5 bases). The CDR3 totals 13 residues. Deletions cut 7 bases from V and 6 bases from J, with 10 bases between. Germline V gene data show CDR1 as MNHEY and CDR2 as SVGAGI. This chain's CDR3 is CASTRGPNSPLHF. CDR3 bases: TGTGCCAGCACCCGGGGCCCTAATTCACCCCTCCACTTT.

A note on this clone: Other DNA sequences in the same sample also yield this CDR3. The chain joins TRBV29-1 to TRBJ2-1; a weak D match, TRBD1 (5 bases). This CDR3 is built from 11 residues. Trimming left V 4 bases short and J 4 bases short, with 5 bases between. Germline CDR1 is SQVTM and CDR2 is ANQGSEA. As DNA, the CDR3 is TGCAGCGTTGCAGGGTACAATGAGCAGTTCTTC. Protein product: CSVAGYNEQFF.